These T cell receptor beta chains were read from a single sample in a study of T cell responses to AZD1222 COVID-19 vaccine. Sequencing was performed with immunoSEQ multiplex PCR; in TCRdb, only in-frame clones are kept and a portion is missing. The sample yields tens of thousands of clones, 80% seen once. Here the sequenced sample was peripheral blood, taken on day 0 of AZD1222 vaccination. Receptors originate from an adult in good health. Each CDR3 is given with its conserved first and last residue. D genes are given only for firm matches. Clone sizes are given selectively: once, few, many, or a class where the clone is expanded.

V	size	D	J	DNA	CDR3
TRBV3-1/TRBV3-2	NA	NA	TRBJ2-1	TGTGCCAGCAGCCCAAGCCGGGGAAATGAGCAGTTCTTC	CASSPSRGNEQFF
TRBV7-9	NA	NA	TRBJ1-1	TGTGCCAGCAGCTTCAGGGAAAGGGGAGACACTGAAGCTTTCTTT	CASSFRERGDTEAFF
TRBV5-1	NA	NA	TRBJ1-2	TGCGCCAGCTCACCTGGAGACTGGGATGGCTACACCTTC	CASSPGDWDGYTF
TRBV2	once	TRBD1	TRBJ1-2	TGTGCCAGCAGTGAAGCGCTTTACTCCGTACAGGGGGCGAGGAATGGCTACACCTTC	CASSEALYSVQGARNGYTF
TRBV2	NA	NA	TRBJ2-1	TGTGTTGCGTTTAGCTCCTACAATGAGCAGTTCTTC	CVAFSSYNEQFF
TRBV15	NA	NA	TRBJ2-7	TGTGCCACCAGCAGACGGGAGTTACCCTACGAGCAGTACTTC	CATSRRELPYEQYF
TRBV6-1	NA	NA	TRBJ1-6	TGTGCCAGCAGTGAAAGTGGGCTTCTTTGGTCACCCCTCCACTTT	CASSESGLLWSPLHF
TRBV27	NA	NA	TRBJ1-6	TGTGCCAGCAGCATCGGAGCAAAATCACCCCTCCACTTT	CASSIGAKSPLHF
TRBV6-5	NA	NA	TRBJ2-7	TGTGCCAGCAGTTACAGGTACCCCTACGAGCAGTACTTC	CASSYRYPYEQYF
TRBV2	once	NA	TRBJ2-3	TGTGCCAGCAGTGAAGGAGACAGATACATCACAGATACGCAGTATTTT	CASSEGDRYITDTQYF
TRBV12-3/TRBV12-4	NA	NA	TRBJ2-7	TGTGCCAGCAGTTTAGGCTACGAGCAGTACTTC	CASSLGYEQYF
TRBV19	once	TRBD1	TRBJ1-5	TGTGCCAGTAGTGACAGGGGCGGTCAGCCCCAGCATTTT	CASSDRGGQPQHF
TRBV14	NA	NA	TRBJ1-6	TGTGCCAGCAGACGGGTGGATAATTCACCCCTCCACTTT	CASRRVDNSPLHF
TRBV9	few	NA	TRBJ2-7	TGTGCCAGCAGCGTAGGGGGTAGCCAAAGCGAGCAGTACTTC	CASSVGGSQSEQYF
TRBV10-2	NA	NA	TRBJ1-5	TGCGCCAGCAAAGGGGAAAGCAATCAGCCCCAGCATTTT	CASKGESNQPQHF
TRBV29-1	NA	TRBD1	TRBJ1-1	TGCAGCGTCCCCGGGGGACAGGGTGAGAATCAGGCTTTCTTT	CSVPGGQGENQAFF
TRBV4-1	NA	TRBD1	TRBJ2-7	TGCGCCAGCAGCCTGGGACAGGGGGGATACGAGCAGTACTTC	CASSLGQGGYEQYF
TRBV24-1	NA	NA	TRBJ2-2	TGTGCCACAGAAACACAGGGTTCAACCGGGGAGCTGTTTTTT	CATETQGSTGELFF
TRBV27	NA	TRBD1	TRBJ2-7	TGTGCCAGCAGTTTAGTTGGGACAGGGGCCTCTAGCGAGCAGTACTTC	CASSLVGTGASSEQYF
TRBV5-1	NA	NA	TRBJ2-2	TGCGCCAGCAGCCGCTCAACACGCAGGGAGAACACCGGGGAGCTGTTTTTT	CASSRSTRRENTGELFF
TRBV11-1	NA	NA	TRBJ1-1	TGTGCCAGCAGCTTACTGGGGGCGAGGAACACTGAAGCTTTCTTT	CASSLLGARNTEAFF
TRBV28	NA	NA	TRBJ1-2	TGTGCCAGCAGCCAGGCTGCTAACTATGGCTACACCTTC	CASSQAANYGYTF
TRBV11-2	NA	NA	TRBJ1-2	TGTGCCAGCAGCCCCCCACCGGGCTATGGCTACACCTTC	CASSPPPGYGYTF
TRBV3-1/TRBV3-2	few	NA	TRBJ2-2	TGTGCCAGCAGCCAAGAGGGGCAAGTGGGGCACACCGGGGAGCTGTTTTTT	CASSQEGQVGHTGELFF
TRBV6-5	NA	NA	TRBJ1-5	TGTGCCACTGGGGCGGCGGGCTTCAATCAGCCCCAGCATTTT	CATGAAGFNQPQHF